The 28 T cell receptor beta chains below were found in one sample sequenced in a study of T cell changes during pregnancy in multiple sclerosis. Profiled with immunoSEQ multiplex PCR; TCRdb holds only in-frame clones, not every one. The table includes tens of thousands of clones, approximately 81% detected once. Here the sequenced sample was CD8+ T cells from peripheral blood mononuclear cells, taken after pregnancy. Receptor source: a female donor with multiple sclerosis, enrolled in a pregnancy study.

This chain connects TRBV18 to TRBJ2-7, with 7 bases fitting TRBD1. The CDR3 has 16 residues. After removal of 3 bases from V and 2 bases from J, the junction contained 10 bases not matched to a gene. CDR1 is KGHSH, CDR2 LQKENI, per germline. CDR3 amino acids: CASSPRDSSMTYEQYF. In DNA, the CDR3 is TGTGCCAGCTCACCCCGGGACAGCTCAATGACCTACGAGCAGTACTTC.

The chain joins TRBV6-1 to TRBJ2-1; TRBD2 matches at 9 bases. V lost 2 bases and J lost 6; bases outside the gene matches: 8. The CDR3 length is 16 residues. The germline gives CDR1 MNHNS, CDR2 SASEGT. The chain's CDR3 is CASSESAGGPANEQFF. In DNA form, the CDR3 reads TGTGCCAGCAGTGAATCTGCGGGGGGGCCGGCCAATGAGCAGTTCTTC.

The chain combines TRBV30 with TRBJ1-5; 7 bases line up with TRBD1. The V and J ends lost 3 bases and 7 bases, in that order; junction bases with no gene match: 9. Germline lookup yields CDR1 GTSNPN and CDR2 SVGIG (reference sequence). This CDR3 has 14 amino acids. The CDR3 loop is CAWRRGGSGQPQHF. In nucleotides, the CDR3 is TGTGCCTGGAGGAGAGGGGGCTCGGGCCAGCCCCAGCATTTT.

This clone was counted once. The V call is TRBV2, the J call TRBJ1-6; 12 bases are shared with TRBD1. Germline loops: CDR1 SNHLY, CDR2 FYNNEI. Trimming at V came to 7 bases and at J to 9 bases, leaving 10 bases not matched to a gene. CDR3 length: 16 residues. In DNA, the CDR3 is TGTGCCAGCACCCGGGACAGGGGGCCCGGGATTTCACCCCTCCACTTT. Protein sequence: CASTRDRGPGISPLHF. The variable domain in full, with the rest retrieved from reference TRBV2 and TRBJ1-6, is EPEVTQTPSHQVTQMGQEVILRCVPISNHLYFYWYRQILGQKVEFLVSFYNNEISEKSEIFDDQFSVERPDGSNFTLKIRSTKLEDSAMYFCASTRDRGPGISPLHFGNGTRLTVT.

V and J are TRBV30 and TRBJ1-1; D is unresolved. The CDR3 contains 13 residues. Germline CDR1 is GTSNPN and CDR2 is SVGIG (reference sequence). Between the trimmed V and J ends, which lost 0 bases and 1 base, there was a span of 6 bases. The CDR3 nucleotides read TGTGCCTGGAGTGTACAGCCGAACACTGAAGCTTTCTTT. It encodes CAWSVQPNTEAFF.

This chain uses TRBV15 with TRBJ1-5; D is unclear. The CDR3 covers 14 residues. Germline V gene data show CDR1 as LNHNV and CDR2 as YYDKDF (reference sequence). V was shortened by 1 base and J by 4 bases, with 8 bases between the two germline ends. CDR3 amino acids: CATSRGALNQPQHF. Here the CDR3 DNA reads TGTGCCACCAGCAGAGGAGCCTTGAATCAGCCCCAGCATTTT. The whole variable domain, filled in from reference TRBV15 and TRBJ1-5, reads DAMVIQNPRYQVTQFGKPVTLSCSQTLNHNVMYWYQQKSSQAPKLLFHYYDKDFNNEADTPDNFQSRRPNTSFCFLDIRSPGLGDTAMYLCATSRGALNQPQHFGDGTRLSIL.

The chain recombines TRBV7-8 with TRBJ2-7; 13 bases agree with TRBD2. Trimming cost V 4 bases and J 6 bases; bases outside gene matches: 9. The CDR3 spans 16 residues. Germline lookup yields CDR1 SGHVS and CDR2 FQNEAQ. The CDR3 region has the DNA TGTGCCAGCAGCTGGGGACTAGCGGGGACCCTTGTCGAGCAGTACTTC. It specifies CASSWGLAGTLVEQYF.

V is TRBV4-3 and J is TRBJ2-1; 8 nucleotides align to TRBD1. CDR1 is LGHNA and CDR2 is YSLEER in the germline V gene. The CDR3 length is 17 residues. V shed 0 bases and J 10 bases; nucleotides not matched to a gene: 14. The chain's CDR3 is CASSQDLGTGFLGEQFF. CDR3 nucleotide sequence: TGCGCCAGCAGCCAAGATTTAGGGACAGGCTTTCTGGGAGAGCAGTTCTTC.

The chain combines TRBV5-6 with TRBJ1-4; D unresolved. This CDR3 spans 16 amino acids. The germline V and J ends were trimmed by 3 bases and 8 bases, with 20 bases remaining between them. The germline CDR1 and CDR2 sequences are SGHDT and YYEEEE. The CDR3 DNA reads TGTGCCAGCAGCTCAGATCCGAGGGATATGGAAGAAAAACTGTTTTTT. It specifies CASSSDPRDMEEKLFF.

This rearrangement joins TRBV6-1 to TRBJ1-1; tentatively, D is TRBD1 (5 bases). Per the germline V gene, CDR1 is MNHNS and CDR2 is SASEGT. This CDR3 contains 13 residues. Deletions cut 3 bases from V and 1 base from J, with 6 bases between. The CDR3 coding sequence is TGTGCCAGCAGTGACAGGGAGAACACTGAAGCTTTCTTT. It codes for CASSDRENTEAFF.

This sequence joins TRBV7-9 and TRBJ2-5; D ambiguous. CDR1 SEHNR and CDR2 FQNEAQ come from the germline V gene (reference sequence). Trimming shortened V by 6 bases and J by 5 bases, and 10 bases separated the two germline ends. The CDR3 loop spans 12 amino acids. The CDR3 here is CASSRSRETQYF. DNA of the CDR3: TGTGCCAGCAGTCGAAGTCGGGAGACCCAGTACTTC. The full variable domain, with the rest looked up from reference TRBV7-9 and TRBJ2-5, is DTGVSQNPRHKITKRGQNVTFRCDPISEHNRLYWYRQTLGQGPEFLTYFQNEAQLEKSRLLSDRFSAERPKGSFSTLEIQRTEQGDSAMYLCASSRSRETQYFGPGTRLLVL.

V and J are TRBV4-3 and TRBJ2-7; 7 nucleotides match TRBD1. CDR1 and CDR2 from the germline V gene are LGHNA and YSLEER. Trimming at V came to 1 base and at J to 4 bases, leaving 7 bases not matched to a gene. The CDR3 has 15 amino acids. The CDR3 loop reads CASSQVFGTAYEQYF. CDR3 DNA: TGCGCCAGCAGCCAAGTCTTTGGGACAGCTTACGAGCAGTACTTC.

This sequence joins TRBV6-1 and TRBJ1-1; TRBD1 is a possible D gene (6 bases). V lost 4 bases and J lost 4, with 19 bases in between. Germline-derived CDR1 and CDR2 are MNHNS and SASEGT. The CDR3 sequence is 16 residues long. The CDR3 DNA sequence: TGTGCCAGCAGTGCCTACAGGGTTGGATGGAGCACTGAAGCTTTCTTT. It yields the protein CASSAYRVGWSTEAFF.

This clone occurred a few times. The CDR3 DNA reads TGTGCCTCCCGGACGGCGGGGAATCAGCCCCAGCATTTT. It encodes CASRTAGNQPQHF. This chain joins TRBV30 and TRBJ1-5; D is unclear. The CDR3 runs 13 residues. Germline lookup yields CDR1 GTSNPN and CDR2 SVGIG (reference sequence). Trimming shortened V by 7 bases and J by 4 bases, and 14 bases separated the two germline ends.

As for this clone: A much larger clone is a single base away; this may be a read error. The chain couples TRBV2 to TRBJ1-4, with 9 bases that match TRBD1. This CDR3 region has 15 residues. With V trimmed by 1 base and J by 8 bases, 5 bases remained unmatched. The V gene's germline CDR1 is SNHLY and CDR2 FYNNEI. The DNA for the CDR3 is TGTGCCAGCAGTGAAGTTAGGACAGGGGAGGAAAAACTGTTTTTT. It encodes CASSEVRTGEEKLFF.

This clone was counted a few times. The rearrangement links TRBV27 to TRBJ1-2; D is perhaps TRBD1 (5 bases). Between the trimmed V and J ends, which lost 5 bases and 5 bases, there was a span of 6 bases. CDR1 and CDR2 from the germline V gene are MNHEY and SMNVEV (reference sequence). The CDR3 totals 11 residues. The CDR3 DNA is TGTGCCAGCAGTGGGGGGTATGGCTACACCTTC. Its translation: CASSGGYGYTF.

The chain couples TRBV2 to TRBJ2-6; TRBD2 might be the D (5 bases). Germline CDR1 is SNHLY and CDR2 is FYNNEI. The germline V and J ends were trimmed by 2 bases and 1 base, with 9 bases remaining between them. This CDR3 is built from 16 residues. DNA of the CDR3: TGTGCCAGCAGTGAAAGTGGAGGTTCTGGGGCCAACGTCCTGACTTTC. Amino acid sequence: CASSESGGSGANVLTF.

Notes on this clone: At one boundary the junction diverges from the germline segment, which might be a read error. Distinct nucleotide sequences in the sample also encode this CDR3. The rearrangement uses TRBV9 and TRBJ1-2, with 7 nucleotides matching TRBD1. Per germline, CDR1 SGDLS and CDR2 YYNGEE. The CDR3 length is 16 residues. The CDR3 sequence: CASSVYDRVPNYGYTF. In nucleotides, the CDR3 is TGCGCCAGCAGCGTGTATGACAGGGTTCCGAACTATGGCTACACCTTC.

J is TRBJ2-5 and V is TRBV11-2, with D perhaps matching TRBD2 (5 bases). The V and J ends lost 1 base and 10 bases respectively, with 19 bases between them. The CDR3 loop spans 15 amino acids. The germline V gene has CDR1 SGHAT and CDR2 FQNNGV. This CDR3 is CASSLAGWERLDQYF. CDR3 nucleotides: TGTGCCAGCAGCTTAGCGGGGTGGGAGAGGTTGGACCAGTACTTC.

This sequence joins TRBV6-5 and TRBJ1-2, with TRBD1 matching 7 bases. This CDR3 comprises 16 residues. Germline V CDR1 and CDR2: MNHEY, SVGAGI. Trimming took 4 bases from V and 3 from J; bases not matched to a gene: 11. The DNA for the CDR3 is TGTGCCAGCAGTTTAAGACCCGGACAGGTTCACTATGGCTACACCTTC. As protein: CASSLRPGQVHYGYTF.

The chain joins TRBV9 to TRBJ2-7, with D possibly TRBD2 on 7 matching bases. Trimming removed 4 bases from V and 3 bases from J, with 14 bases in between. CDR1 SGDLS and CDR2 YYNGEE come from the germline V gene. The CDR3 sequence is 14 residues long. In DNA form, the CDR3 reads TGTGCCAGCAGCCTGGGGGGGGCCGGCTACGAGCAGTACTTC. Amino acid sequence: CASSLGGAGYEQYF.

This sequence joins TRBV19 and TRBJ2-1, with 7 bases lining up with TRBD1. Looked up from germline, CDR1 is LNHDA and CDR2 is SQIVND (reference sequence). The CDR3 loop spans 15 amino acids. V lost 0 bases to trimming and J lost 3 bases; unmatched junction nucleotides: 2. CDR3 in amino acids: CASSIDGTVYNEQFF. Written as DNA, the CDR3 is TGTGCCAGTAGTATAGATGGGACAGTCTACAATGAGCAGTTCTTC.

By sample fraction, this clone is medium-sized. DNA for the CDR3: TGTGCCTGGAGTGAGGGGGCTGGAGGCTACACCTTC. It encodes CAWSEGAGGYTF. The rearrangement joins TRBV30 to TRBJ1-2; TRBD1 aligns across 7 bases. The CDR3 has 12 residues. Germline lookup yields CDR1 GTSNPN and CDR2 SVGIG (reference sequence). The junction had 4 bases not matched to a gene; V was cut back by 1 base and J by 8 bases.

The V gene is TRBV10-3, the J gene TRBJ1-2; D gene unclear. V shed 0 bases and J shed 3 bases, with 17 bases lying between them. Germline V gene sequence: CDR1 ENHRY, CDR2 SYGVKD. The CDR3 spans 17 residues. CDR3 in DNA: TGTGCCATCAGTGAGTCGAGGGCAAGTCATCCCCACTATGGCTACACCTTC. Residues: CAISESRASHPHYGYTF.

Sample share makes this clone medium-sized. The CDR3 sequence is CASSEGRAYEQYF. Here the CDR3 DNA reads TGTGCCAGCAGTGAAGGCAGGGCCTACGAGCAGTACTTC. This rearrangement joins TRBV2 to TRBJ2-7, with D tentatively TRBD1 (5 bases). Germline V gene data show CDR1 as SNHLY and CDR2 as FYNNEI. Trimming took 1 base from V and 2 from J, leaving 6 bases between them. The CDR3 spans 13 residues.

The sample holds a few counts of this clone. CDR3 sequence: CASSFRRGPGNTIYF. CDR3 in DNA: TGTGCCAGCAGTTTTAGGCGGGGCCCTGGAAACACCATATATTTT. The chain carries TRBV28 and TRBJ1-3; weak D call: TRBD1 (5 bases). The CDR3 runs 15 residues. Looked up from germline, CDR1 is MDHEN and CDR2 is SYDVKM. V shed 3 bases and J shed 2 bases, with 11 bases lying between them.

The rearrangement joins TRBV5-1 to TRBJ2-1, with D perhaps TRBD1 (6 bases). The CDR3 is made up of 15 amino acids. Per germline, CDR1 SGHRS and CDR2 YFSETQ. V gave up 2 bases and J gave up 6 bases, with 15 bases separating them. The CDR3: CASSFSSGVANEQFF. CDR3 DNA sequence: TGCGCCAGCAGCTTTAGCTCAGGGGTCGCCAATGAGCAGTTCTTC. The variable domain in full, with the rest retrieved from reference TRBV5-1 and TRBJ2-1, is KAGVTQTPRYLIKTRGQQVTLSCSPISGHRSVSWYQQTPGQGLQFLFEYFSETQRNKGNFPGRFSGRQFSNSRSEMNVSTLELGDSALYLCASSFSSGVANEQFFGPGTRLTVL.

The CDR3 DNA reads TGTGCCAGCAGTGAAGCTACTACACGGTACAATGAGCAGTTCTTC. It is translated as CASSEATTRYNEQFF. The rearrangement joins TRBV2 to TRBJ2-1; D is unclear. The V end lost 0 bases, the J end lost 4 bases, and 10 bases lay between the germline ends. This CDR3 has 15 residues. Germline CDR1 and CDR2: SNHLY and FYNNEI.